Listed here are 3 T cell receptor beta chains from one sample, sequenced in a study of blood T cell repertoires in COVID-19. The repertoire was sequenced with immunoSEQ multiplex PCR; TCRdb's copy has only in-frame clones and lacks some. The data show about 110,000 clones, 88% seen once. Material for sequencing was peripheral blood. The receptors derive from a human donor in a cohort sampled during active COVID-19.

CDR3 protein: CASRSSGSSYEQYF. The CDR3 DNA sequence: TGTGCCAGTAGGTCTAGCGGGAGCTCCTACGAGCAGTACTTC. The chain links TRBV19 to TRBJ2-7; 10 nucleotides line up with TRBD2. With V trimmed by 6 bases and J by 0 bases, 2 bases remained unmatched. There are 14 residues in the CDR3. Germline V gives CDR1 LNHDA, CDR2 SQIVND (reference sequence).

This chain's CDR3 is CASSPGAAPRDEQYF. Written as DNA, the CDR3 is TGTGCCAGCAGCCCTGGGGCGGCCCCTCGGGACGAGCAGTACTTC. The chain uses TRBV13 and TRBJ2-7, with D tentatively TRBD1 (5 bases). V was clipped by 5 bases and J by 5 bases, with 19 bases between them. Germline V gene lookup returns CDR1 PRHDT and CDR2 FYEKMQ (reference sequence). There are 15 residues in the CDR3.

The gene calls are TRBV11-2 and TRBJ1-4; TRBD1 might be the D (6 bases). Trimming took off 5 bases at V and 3 bases at J, with 16 bases between the two ends. This CDR3 is built from 16 residues. Germline-derived CDR1 and CDR2 are SGHAT and FQNNGV. The DNA of the CDR3 is TGTGCCAGCAGCCGCCAGGACAGTTCGGCTAATGAAAAACTGTTTTTT. It specifies CASSRQDSSANEKLFF.